This T cell receptor beta chain was sequenced in a study of blood T cell repertoires in COVID-19. Study information: Italy, Spain and the United States were the sources of the convalescent and acute COVID-19 samples. Sample material is recorded as cDNA or gDNA derived from T cells, B-cell-depleted T cells, or PBMCs.

Methods used by the authors: Reference gene primer amplification yielded estimated nucleated cell counts. The table came from immunoSEQ multiplex PCR; TCRdb's copy has only in-frame clones and leaves some out. That table gives V, J and clone size, and the DNA gave D and trimming. The sample contains approximately 120,000 clones, under 90% of which appear only once. The V and J ends lost 2 bases and 7 bases respectively, with 6 bases between them. This CDR3 region has 11 residues. Germline assignment: CDR1 GTSNPN and CDR2 SVGIG (reference sequence). The V and J genes are TRBV30 and TRBJ2-1, with D hard to call. The receptor was derived from a woman aged 50 to 60 with acute or convalescent COVID-19. The sequenced material came from peripheral blood. Written as DNA, the CDR3 is TGTGCCTGGAGTAAATATAATGAGCAGTTCTTC. Translating it yields CAWSKYNEQFF.